This is a list of T cell receptor beta chains from one sample in a study of shared clonotypes between healthy human individuals. The protocol was immunoSEQ multiplex PCR, while the TCRdb copy is restricted to in-frame clones and leaves out a portion. The sample has some 2,500,000 clones, roughly 93% seen once. The sequencing sample was made of naive CD4+ T cells from PBMCs. The receptors shown here come from a man younger than 35 in good health. Some clones in this sample may be carry-over from other donors' samples. Each CDR3 is given with its conserved first and last residue. The order of the fields is CDR3 DNA, CDR3 protein, J gene, V gene, D gene, clone size. The D gene is left open where the match is weak. For some rows the clone size is stated as once, few or many, or as a class when expanded; others skip it.

TGTGCCAGCAGTAAGTATCAGGACAGGGCCCTCCACGAGCAGTACTTC CASSKYQDRALHEQYF TRBJ2-7 TRBV27 TRBD1 once
TGTGCCACCAGCCGTGGGGCGGGACAGCGTTACACCGGGGAGCTGTTTTTT CATSRGAGQRYTGELFF TRBJ2-2 TRBV15 - -
TGCGCCAGCAGCTTGAACACCGACTTCGGGACAGGGACCGAGCAGTACTTC CASSLNTDFGTGTEQYF TRBJ2-7 TRBV5-1 TRBD1 -
TGTGCCAGCAGCCTAGGACTAGGGGGTTACTACGAGCAGTACTTC CASSLGLGGYYEQYF TRBJ2-7 TRBV28 - -
TGTGCCAGTAGTCCTACAGGGATGCCTCAGCCCCAGCATTTT CASSPTGMPQPQHF TRBJ1-5 TRBV19 - -
TGTGCCAGTAAATACTTGGGCTCTGGAAACACCATATATTTT CASKYLGSGNTIYF TRBJ1-3 TRBV19 - once
TGCAGCGCTGGGGACAGTTATTACAATGAGCAGTTCTTC CSAGDSYYNEQFF TRBJ2-1 TRBV29-1 TRBD1 -
TGTGCCAGCAGTCCGAAGGGGACAAGATACAATGAGCAGTTCTTC CASSPKGTRYNEQFF TRBJ2-1 TRBV9 - -
TGTGCCAGTAAGGACAGATACAATGAGCAGTTCTTC CASKDRYNEQFF TRBJ2-1 TRBV6-4 - -
TGTGCCAGCAGTTTATACGCTAGGGCGAACACCGGGGAGCTGTTTTTT CASSLYARANTGELFF TRBJ2-2 TRBV27 - -
TGTGCCAGCTCACCAAGCAGACAGGGGGCAACAACTGAAGCTTTCTTT CASSPSRQGATTEAFF TRBJ1-1 TRBV18 TRBD1 -
TGTGCCAGCAGTGAAGCCAGGTTTAATGAAAAACTGTTTTTT CASSEARFNEKLFF TRBJ1-4 TRBV2 - -
TGTGCCAGCGGTTTGGGGCAGGCGGGGAATGAGCAGTTCTTC CASGLGQAGNEQFF TRBJ2-1 TRBV5-4 - -
TGTGCCAGCTCACCCCTCGGACGGGGGAATGAAAAACTGTTTTTT CASSPLGRGNEKLFF TRBJ1-4 TRBV18 - -
TGTGCCAGCTCACCAGACGGTAGTCGGACAGGGCTATCTGGAAACACCATATATTTT CASSPDGSRTGLSGNTIYF TRBJ1-3 TRBV18 TRBD1 -
TGTGCCAGCAGCTTATTGGCGGGAGGGGCCTACGAGCAGTACTTC CASSLLAGGAYEQYF TRBJ2-7 TRBV13 TRBD2 -
TGTGCCAGCAGCTCACGGACTAGCGGGCCGTCCTACAATGAGCAGTTCTTC CASSSRTSGPSYNEQFF TRBJ2-1 TRBV11-2 TRBD2 -
TGTGCCAGCAGTGTTAGCGGGAGTTCCTACAATGAGCAGTTCTTC CASSVSGSSYNEQFF TRBJ2-1 TRBV2 TRBD2 -
TGTGCCAGCAACCCCTCCCCGGGACTAGCGGGAGTGGGGTCCTACAATGAGCAGTTCTTC CASNPSPGLAGVGSYNEQFF TRBJ2-1 TRBV13 TRBD2 -
TGCGCCAGCAGCTTCCCGGGGGGGAGGACTGAAGCTTTCTTT CASSFPGGRTEAFF TRBJ1-1 TRBV5-1 - -
TGTGCCAGCAGCCGGGGAACCTCTGGAAACACCATATATTTT CASSRGTSGNTIYF TRBJ1-3 TRBV5-4 - -
TGTGCCAGCAGCCAAGAGGGGCGCGGTTATGGCTACACCTTC CASSQEGRGYGYTF TRBJ1-2 TRBV4-2 - -
TGTGCCAGCTCACCACTAAAGACTAGCGGAGGGAACAATGAGCAGTTCTTC CASSPLKTSGGNNEQFF TRBJ2-1 TRBV18 TRBD2 -
TGCAGCGCCCTTATGTACCAAGAGACCCAGTACTTC CSALMYQETQYF TRBJ2-5 TRBV29-1 - -
TGTGCCAGCAGCCAAGGAGGACTAGTCCCGTACTTC CASSQGGLVPYF TRBJ2-7 TRBV4-2 TRBD2 -
TGTGCCAGCAGTTCCTCTATTCTAGCGGGTGATACGCAGTATTTT CASSSSILAGDTQYF TRBJ2-3 TRBV28 TRBD2 once
TGTGCCATCAGGCCGGGACTCGACCACTACAATGAGCAGTTCTTC CAIRPGLDHYNEQFF TRBJ2-1 TRBV10-3 - -
TGTGCCAGCAGTCCCCCCGAATTCTCTGGAAACACCATATATTTT CASSPPEFSGNTIYF TRBJ1-3 TRBV25-1 - -
TGTGCCAGCTCACCACTTTCAACGACAGGGCCCTACGAGCAGTACTTC CASSPLSTTGPYEQYF TRBJ2-7 TRBV18 TRBD1 -
TGTGCCAGCAGCGCCCAGACGAACACTGAAGCTTTCTTT CASSAQTNTEAFF TRBJ1-1 TRBV11-2 - few
TGTGCCAGCAGTGAGGTCGGGGGGCGACAGCCCCAGCATTTT CASSEVGGRQPQHF TRBJ1-5 TRBV2 - -